This T cell receptor (beta chain) was captured in a study of human T cells and chemical hapten exposure. Study-level background: On the upper back, patch tests were applied with 0.01% DPC and read at 6 days. Study conclusions and caveats: There was a positive correlation between PT1 expanded TCR counts and patch test score.

The time point here: patch test 3, about 24 weeks after DPC sensitization. Treatment in this sample: therapeutic diphenylcyclopropenone sensitization with weekly scalp DPC. About this clonotype: Its antigen remains unidentified.

The CDR3 has 16 residues. V gave up 4 bases and J gave up 3 bases, with 20 bases separating them. Germline CDR1 reads SGHDT; CDR2 reads YYEEEE. TCRdb fed the RACE reads into MiXCR, producing one record per CDR3 protein. The top ten hold 2.5% of the sample, which has roughly 200,000 distinct CDR3 sequences, about 22% seen once. The TCR sequence derives from a middle-aged woman with alopecia areata. Some clones in this sample may be carry-over from other donors' samples. The rearrangement joins TRBV5-6 to TRBJ2-7; the D gene could be TRBD1 or TRBD2 (5 bases each). The sample consisted of whole blood, taken in connection with sensitization to the hapten diphenylcyclopropenone (DPC). CDR3 protein: CASSPLGAGQSYEQYF. The CDR3 DNA follows: TGTGCCAGCAGCCCTCTCGGGGCCGGCCAGAGCTACGAGCAGTACTTC.